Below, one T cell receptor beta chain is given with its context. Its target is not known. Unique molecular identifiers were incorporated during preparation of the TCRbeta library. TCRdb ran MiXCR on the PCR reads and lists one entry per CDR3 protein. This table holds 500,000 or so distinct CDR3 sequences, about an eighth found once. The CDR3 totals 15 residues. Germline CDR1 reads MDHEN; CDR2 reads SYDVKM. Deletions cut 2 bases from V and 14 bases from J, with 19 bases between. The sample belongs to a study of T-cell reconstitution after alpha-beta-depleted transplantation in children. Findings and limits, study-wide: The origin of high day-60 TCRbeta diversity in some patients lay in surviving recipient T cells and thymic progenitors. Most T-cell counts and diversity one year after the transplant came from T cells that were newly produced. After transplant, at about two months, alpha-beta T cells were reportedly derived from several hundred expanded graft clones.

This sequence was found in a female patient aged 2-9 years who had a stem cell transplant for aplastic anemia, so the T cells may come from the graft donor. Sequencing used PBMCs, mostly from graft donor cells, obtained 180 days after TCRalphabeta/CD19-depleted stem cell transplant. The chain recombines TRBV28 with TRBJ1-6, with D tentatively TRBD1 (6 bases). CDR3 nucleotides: TGTGCCAGCAGTTTAGCGAGGACAGTAGTTTTAACCCTCCACTTT. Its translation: CASSLARTVVLTLHF.